This T cell receptor beta chain was captured in a study of blood T cell repertoires in COVID-19. Study at large: Samples came from the United States, Italy and Spain, spanning acute and convalescent COVID-19.

The study drew participants aged about 18 to 89 years from 20 to 30 US areas. Clinical history reported by participants formed the basis on which cohorts were assigned. The V gene's germline CDR1 is SGHNT and CDR2 YYREEE (reference sequence). The CDR3 consists of 16 residues. The V end was cut by 4 bases, the J end by 0 bases, with 15 bases between. Libraries were prepared by immunoSEQ multiplex PCR; TCRdb keeps only in-frame clonotypes and omits some of them. The sample has roughly 320,000 clones; approximately 84% are singletons. The sequencing input was PBMCs or T cells enriched from blood (not recorded which). The rearrangement joins TRBV5-4 to TRBJ2-3; weak D call: TRBD2 (6 bases). The sequence was collected from a man aged 30-40 years who had recovered from COVID-19. The CDR3 nucleotides are TGTGCCAGCAGCAGGGAGGCGCAGGCTAGCACAGATACGCAGTATTTT. As protein: CASSREAQASTDTQYF.